Detailed here is one T cell receptor (beta chain). If patients had autoimmune disease history or systemic immunosuppression, they were excluded. Baseline was the first blood sampling point, followed by cycle 4 day 1 and cycle 7 day 1. The sample originates from a study of OX40 agonist ivuxolimab in advanced cancers. The V end was cut by 7 bases, the J end by 6 bases, with 16 bases between. This CDR3 has 14 residues. Germline CDR1 LNHDA, CDR2 SQIVND (reference sequence). Repertoires were generated with immunoSEQ multiplex PCR, while TCRdb's copy carries only in-frame clones and drops some. Among 49,000 or so clones, around 90% were seen once, and the ten largest hold 11% to 15%.

This clonotype was sampled from an adult with an advanced solid tumor such as melanoma, head and neck, liver or kidney cancer. This sequence joins TRBV19 and TRBJ1-5; D gene uncertain. Specimen: CD4+ or CD8+ T cells sorted from blood, collected in a trial of the OX40 agonist ivuxolimab. CDR3 sequence reads: CASTVKQGIQPQHF. The DNA for the CDR3 is TGTGCCAGTACCGTCAAACAAGGGATTCAGCCCCAGCATTTT.